Below are 14 T cell receptor beta chains sequenced from a single sample in a study of Ad26.COV2.S vaccination and SARS-CoV-2 variants. Data came from immunoSEQ multiplex PCR; TCRdb stores just in-frame clones and leaves some out. The table includes approximately 480,000 clones, around nine tenths detected once. Treatment defined: over 15 received Ad26.COV2.S at low or high dose, single or two shots; several received placebo; per-sample allocation not given. Each sample was drawn 63 days after the first injection (of vaccine or placebo). Source: peripheral blood, taken in a trial of Ad26.COV2.S vaccine versus placebo. The origin of the receptors is a person aged 18-65 years who received the Ad26.COV2.S COVID-19 vaccine or a placebo.

This chain links TRBV27 with TRBJ2-1; no reliable D call. The CDR3 is 16 residues long. Germline-derived CDR1 and CDR2 are MNHEY and SMNVEV (reference sequence). The ends were cut back, 6 bases at V and 5 bases at J, with 20 bases in the middle. The CDR3 DNA reads as TGTGCCAGCAGGCTCCGGGCCTCCCTCCCCGACAATGAGCAGTTCTTC. Its translation: CASRLRASLPDNEQFF.

The gene calls are TRBV12-3 or TRBV12-4 and TRBJ1-4; D uncertain. This CDR3 has 11 residues. Trimming left V 6 bases short and J 7 bases short, with 6 bases between. In nucleotides, the CDR3 is TGTGCCAGCAGCCAGTTTGAAAAACTGTTTTTT. Translated, it gives CASSQFEKLFF.

The gene calls are TRBV5-8 and TRBJ2-2; D is possibly TRBD1 (5 bases). The CDR3 extends over 15 amino acids. Germline CDR1 and CDR2: SGHTS and YDEGEE. V gave up 2 bases and J gave up 0 bases, with 8 bases separating them. The CDR3: CASSFVQANTGELFF. CDR3 nucleotides: TGTGCCAGCAGCTTTGTACAGGCGAACACCGGGGAGCTGTTTTTT.

V gene TRBV7-9 combines with J gene TRBJ1-6; 7 positions match TRBD1. V was clipped by 2 bases and J by 8 bases; unmatched bases: 6. The CDR3 totals 15 residues. Germline V CDR1 and CDR2: SEHNR, FQNEAQ (reference sequence). Here the CDR3 reads CASSLKWQGDSPLHF. In DNA, the CDR3 is TGTGCCAGCAGCTTAAAATGGCAGGGGGATTCACCCCTCCACTTT. Together with reference TRBV7-9 and TRBJ1-6, the CDR3 gives the full variable domain: DTGVSQNPRHKITKRGQNVTFRCDPISEHNRLYWYRQTLGQGPEFLTYFQNEAQLEKSRLLSDRFSAERPKGSFSTLEIQRTEQGDSAMYLCASSLKWQGDSPLHFGNGTRLTVT.

The chain recombines TRBV7-9 with TRBJ2-6; D not resolved. With 5 bases removed from V and 2 bases from J, the gap between germline ends came to 13 bases. The CDR3 loop spans 16 amino acids. Germline CDR1 SEHNR, CDR2 FQNEAQ (reference sequence). CDR3 sequence (DNA): TGTGCCAGCAGCAACAGCCGAGGAGCTGGGGCCAACGTCCTGACTTTC. Amino acids: CASSNSRGAGANVLTF.

V and J are TRBV6-5 and TRBJ1-2; D gene ambiguous. Trimming stripped 6 bases from V and 6 bases from J, with 14 bases between. This CDR3 spans 13 amino acids. Per the germline V gene, CDR1 is MNHEY and CDR2 is SVGAGI. The CDR3 bases are TGTGCCAGCAGCGTCGTAAGGGAGGATGGCTACACCTTC. This translates into CASSVVREDGYTF.

This chain connects TRBV19 to TRBJ2-1; 7 nucleotides match TRBD2. CDR3 size: 15 residues. From germline, CDR1 is LNHDA and CDR2 SQIVND (reference sequence). The ends lost 6 bases at V and 2 bases at J; junction bases unmatched: 7. The DNA of the CDR3 is TGTGCCAGTAGCCTAACTAGCGCCGCCTACAATGAGCAGTTCTTC. Encoded protein: CASSLTSAAYNEQFF.

The sample holds one count of this clone. The chain combines TRBV5-5 with TRBJ2-1, with 8 positions matching TRBD2. J lost 7 bases, V lost 1 base, and 10 bases had no gene match. Germline CDR1 SGHKS, CDR2 YYEKEE (reference sequence). The CDR3 totals 16 residues. The CDR3 region is CASSLRGGLAMNEQFF. CDR3 nucleotides: TGTGCCAGCAGCTTGAGGGGCGGACTAGCTATGAATGAGCAGTTCTTC.

The rearrangement links TRBV5-1 to TRBJ2-3; 7 positions match TRBD1. Losses at the gene ends were 1 base for V and 0 bases for J; bases not matched to a gene: 5. The CDR3 has 16 residues. In germline, CDR1 is SGHRS, CDR2 YFSETQ. CDR3 bases: TGCGCCAGCAGCTTGACGGGACAGCCTAGCACAGATACGCAGTATTTT. Translated, it gives CASSLTGQPSTDTQYF.

The chain recombines TRBV9 with TRBJ2-3; 13 bases map to TRBD2. The CDR3 contains 19 residues. The junction had 11 bases not matched to a gene; V was cut back by 4 bases and J by 0 bases. CDR1 is SGDLS and CDR2 is YYNGEE in the germline V gene. CDR3 sequence (DNA): TGTGCCAGCAGCTCGTTGGGACTAGCGGGAAAGACTAGCACAGATACGCAGTATTTT. It translates to CASSSLGLAGKTSTDTQYF.

The chain recombines TRBV7-8 with TRBJ2-5, with D perhaps TRBD1 (5 bases). Trimming pared 0 bases from V and 9 bases from J, leaving 14 bases between. CDR1 and CDR2 (germline): SGHVS, FQNEAQ. The CDR3 covers 14 residues. CDR3 coding DNA: TGTGCCAGCAGCTTAGCGGGGCCCTCGCAGGCCCAGTACTTC. Protein sequence: CASSLAGPSQAQYF.

The J gene is TRBJ1-4, the V gene TRBV9; 9 bases agree with TRBD1. This CDR3 comprises 15 residues. V lost 0 bases to trimming and J lost 6 bases; unmatched junction nucleotides: 3. Germline V gives CDR1 SGDLS, CDR2 YYNGEE. CDR3 nucleotide sequence: TGTGCCAGCAGCGTAGCCGGGACAGGGCATGAAAAACTGTTTTTT. The encoded protein is CASSVAGTGHEKLFF.

The chain joins TRBV9 to TRBJ2-7; D may be TRBD2 (6 bases). Trimming left V 0 bases short and J 5 bases short, with 12 bases between. Looked up from germline, CDR1 is SGDLS and CDR2 is YYNGEE. The CDR3 is 14 residues long. The CDR3 region is CASSVAGGQNEQYF. The CDR3, as DNA: TGTGCCAGCAGCGTAGCCGGGGGTCAAAACGAGCAGTACTTC.

The gene calls are TRBV9 and TRBJ1-6; D gene unclear. The CDR3 runs 13 residues. V was trimmed by 3 bases and J by 10 bases, leaving 11 bases between them. Germline CDR1 and CDR2: SGDLS and YYNGEE. CDR3 sequence reads: CASSDRASSPLHF. The CDR3 nucleotides are TGTGCCAGCAGCGATAGGGCCTCATCACCCCTCCACTTT.